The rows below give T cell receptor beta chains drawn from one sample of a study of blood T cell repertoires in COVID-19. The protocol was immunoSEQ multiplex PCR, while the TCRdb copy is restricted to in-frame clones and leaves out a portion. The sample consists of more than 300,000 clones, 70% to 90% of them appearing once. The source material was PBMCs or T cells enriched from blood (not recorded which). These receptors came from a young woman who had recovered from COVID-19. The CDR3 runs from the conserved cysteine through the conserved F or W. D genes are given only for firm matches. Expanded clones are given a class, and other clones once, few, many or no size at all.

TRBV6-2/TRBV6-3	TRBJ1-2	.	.	.	CASSSSFGQNYGYTF
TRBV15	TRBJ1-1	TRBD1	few	TGTGCCACCAGCAGCGACAGGGTCACTGAAGCTTTCTTT	CATSSDRVTEAFF
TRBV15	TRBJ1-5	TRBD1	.	TGTGCCACCAGCAGCCGACAGGGCCACAATCAGCCCCAGCATTTT	CATSSRQGHNQPQHF
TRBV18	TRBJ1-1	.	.	TGTGCCAGCTCACCCAATGTCGGGGGTGGGATGGGGACTGAAGCTTTCTTT	CASSPNVGGGMGTEAFF
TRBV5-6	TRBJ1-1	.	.	TGTGCCAGCAGCCCTCGGACATGGGACACTGAAGCTTTCTTT	CASSPRTWDTEAFF
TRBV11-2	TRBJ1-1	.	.	TGTGCCAGCAGCCCGAGGGGGGGAGCAACGAACACTGAAGCTTTCTTT	CASSPRGGATNTEAFF
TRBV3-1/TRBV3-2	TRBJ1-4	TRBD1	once	TGTGCCAGCAGCCATGCCACAGGGGGCGAAAAACTGTTTTTT	CASSHATGGEKLFF
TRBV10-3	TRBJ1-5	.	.	TGTGCCATCAGTGAGTCTGAGGATCAGCCCCAGCATTTT	CAISESEDQPQHF
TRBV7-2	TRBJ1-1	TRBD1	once	TGTGCCAGCAGCTTAGGGACAGGGGGTTTTCACACTGAAGCTTTCTTT	CASSLGTGGFHTEAFF
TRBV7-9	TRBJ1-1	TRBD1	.	TGTGCCAGCAGCTCTCGACAGGGTAACCCGAGGGACACTGAAGCTTTCTTT	CASSSRQGNPRDTEAFF
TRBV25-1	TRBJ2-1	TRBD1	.	TGTGCCAGCGACCCAGGGGGCAGGGATGAGCAGTTCTTC	CASDPGGRDEQFF
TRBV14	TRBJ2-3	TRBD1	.	TGTGCCAGCAGCAATAGCGCACAGGGGACCATAACGCAGTATTTT	CASSNSAQGTITQYF
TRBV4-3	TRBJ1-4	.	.	TGCGCCAGCAGCCAGGTCGGGGGAAAACTGTTTTTT	CASSQVGGKLFF
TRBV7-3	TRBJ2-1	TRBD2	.	TGTGCCAGCAGCCCGACTAGCGGGGGCCTCTACAATGAGCAGTTCTTC	CASSPTSGGLYNEQFF
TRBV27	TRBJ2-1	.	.	TGTGCCAGCAGTTTAGGGGCTGAGCAGTTCTTC	CASSLGAEQFF
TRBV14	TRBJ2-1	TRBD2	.	TGTGCCAGCAGCTACCTAGCGGGGGGCCCCTACAATGAGCAGTTCTTC	CASSYLAGGPYNEQFF
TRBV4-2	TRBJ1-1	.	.	TGTGCCAGCAGCCAGGACCTGGGGGCCACTGAAGCTTTCTTT	CASSQDLGATEAFF
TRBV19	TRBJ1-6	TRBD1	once	TGTGCCACTGGACAGGGGGCTACACCCCTCCACTTT	CATGQGATPLHF
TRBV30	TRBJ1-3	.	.	TGTGCCTGGAGTACCGGACACCTCTCTGGAAACACCATATATTTT	CAWSTGHLSGNTIYF
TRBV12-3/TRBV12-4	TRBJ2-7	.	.	TGTGCCAGCAGTTCCCCAGGGAACTACGAGCAGTACTTC	CASSSPGNYEQYF
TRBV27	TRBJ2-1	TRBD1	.	TGTGCCAGCAGTCAGGCGACAGGGTCTTCCTACAATGAGCAGTTCTTC	CASSQATGSSYNEQFF
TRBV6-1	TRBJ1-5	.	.	TGTGCCAGCAGTGAAAGCGGTGTAATCAATCAGCCCCAGCATTTT	CASSESGVINQPQHF
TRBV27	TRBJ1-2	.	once	TGTGCCAGCAGTTCCCCGATTGGGGGGGTCTACACCTTC	CASSSPIGGVYTF
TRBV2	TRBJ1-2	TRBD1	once	TGTGCCAGCAGTTCACAGGGGCCTAACTATGGCTACACCTTC	CASSSQGPNYGYTF
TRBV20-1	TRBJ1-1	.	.	TGCAGTGCACAGAGGAACACTGAAGCTTTCTTT	CSAQRNTEAFF
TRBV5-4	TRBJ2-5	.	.	TGTGCCAGCAGCTTGGCTGTAGAGGAGACCCAGTACTTC	CASSLAVEETQYF
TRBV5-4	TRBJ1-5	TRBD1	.	TGTGCCAGCAGCATAGCCACCGGGACAGGAGGCAATCAGCCCCAGCATTTT	CASSIATGTGGNQPQHF
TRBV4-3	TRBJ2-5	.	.	TGCGCCAGCAGCCAAGATTGGAGGTCAGGGGAACGGGAGACCCAGTACTTC	CASSQDWRSGERETQYF
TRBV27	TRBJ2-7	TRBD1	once	TGTGCCAGCAGGCCCGACAGGGGGCTCTACGAGCAGTACTTC	CASRPDRGLYEQYF
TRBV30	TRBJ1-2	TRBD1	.	TGTGCCTGGGCAGGGGGTGCCTACACCTTC	CAWAGGAYTF
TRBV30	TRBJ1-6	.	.	TGTGCCTGGAGTGTACCGGGGGGCTGGTCACCCCTCCACTTT	CAWSVPGGWSPLHF
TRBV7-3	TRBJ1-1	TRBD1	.	TGTGCCAGCAGCTCTAAGACAGGGATGAACACTGAAGCTTTCTTT	CASSSKTGMNTEAFF
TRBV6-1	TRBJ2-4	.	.	TGTGCCAGCAGTGAAAGAGGGAGCAACATTCAGTACTTC	CASSERGSNIQYF
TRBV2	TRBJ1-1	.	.	TGTGCCAGCAGCCAAAATGGGGGGGCTTTCTTT	CASSQNGGAFF
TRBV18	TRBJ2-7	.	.	TGTGCCAGCTCACTGATACAGGGGAATAACGGGGGAGGCGAGCAGTACTTC	CASSLIQGNNGGGEQYF
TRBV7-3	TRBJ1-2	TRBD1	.	TGTGCCAGCAGCTTAAAGCCGGGACAGGGGGCTGATGGCTACACCTTC	CASSLKPGQGADGYTF
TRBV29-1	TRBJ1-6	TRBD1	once	TGCAGCGCAAGGTCCGGGACAGTTAATTCACCCCTCCACTTT	CSARSGTVNSPLHF
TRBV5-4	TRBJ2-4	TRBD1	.	TGTGCCAGCAGCCCGGGGACAGGGAAAAACATTCAGTACTTC	CASSPGTGKNIQYF
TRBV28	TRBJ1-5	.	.	TGTGCCAGCAGTCGGACGGGGGGAAATCAGCCCCAGCATTTT	CASSRTGGNQPQHF